The T cell receptor beta chain under discussion was sequenced for a study of tumor-infiltrating lymphocytes in primary liver carcinoma (TCRdb year 2017). Notes on the research overall: Four or five patients with histopathologically diagnosed primary liver carcinoma underwent surgical resection in China between November 2015 and 2016. Each sample produced roughly 3.5 to 7.13 million productive TCRbeta reads, and read depth showed no significant difference between tissue types. TCRbeta repertoire sequencing, expression microarrays and whole-exome sequencing were combined in the study across five regions of each liver tumor, with adjacent normal tissue and blood also included. A total of 35 specimens from 5 patients underwent TCRbeta repertoire sequencing, comprising about 25 tumor regions, 5 adjacent noncancerous liver tissues and 5 peripheral blood samples. High reproducibility was observed for the technical replicate repertoires, with mean shared-clone rates roughly 0.87 and correlation coefficients above 0.95. The tumors of the five patients were staged as T1-T3 N0M0, with maximum diameters ranging from 4.2 to 10 cm. Of the five patients (three men and two women, aged 30 to 69 years), four had hepatocellular carcinoma and one had combined HCC and intrahepatic cholangiocarcinoma.

The paper's findings and limits, for the study overall: Only the TCR beta chain was sequenced, which likely underestimates true repertoire diversity because unpaired alpha chains were not captured. Consistent with antigen-driven expansion, pairs of tumor regions showed higher repertoire overlap (mean roughly 35%) than either tumor-adjacent pairs (approximately 17%) or tumor-blood pairs (about 15%). The study included only four to six patients, and the authors note findings should be validated in a larger study. Since the samples were bulk and unsorted, there was no way to compare CD4+ and CD8+ T cell repertoires. The top 250 clones made up a significantly larger repertoire fraction in tumors than in blood (p = 0.039).

Blood RNA was extracted from unsorted whole blood with TRIzol reagent; germline DNA came from the DNeasy Blood & Tissue kit. At the time of sampling, the patients were treatment-naive and had chronic HBV infection. Before surgery, about 4 milliliters of peripheral blood were drawn into K2EDTA tubes. From the cysteine through the phenylalanine, the CDR3 covers 18 amino acids. Just the 54-base CDR3 DNA is kept, in frame starting at base 1. CDR1 DFQATT and CDR2 SNEGSKA were looked up in the germline V gene (reference sequence). The germline V and J ends show losses of 0 bases and 2 bases respectively, and no gene match explains 11 bases of the junction. Regarding this clonotype: Which antigen it targets is not known. One base away there is no much larger clone; base qualities are not given.

Starting from about 500 ng total RNA, TCRbeta-specific cDNA was produced by reverse transcription with a constant-region primer and ProtoScript II reverse transcriptase. Construction of the TCRbeta libraries relied on three nested rounds of multiplex PCR, following a slightly modified ARM-PCR procedure. The first two PCR rounds used multiplex TRBV1-TRBV30 forward primers with a Cbeta reverse primer, each for around 10 cycles. Sample barcodes and Illumina adapters were added in a final 25-cycle PCR with Deep VentR polymerase. Before sequencing, amplicons of 200-500 bp were gel-purified using a QIAquick gel extraction kit. The TCRbeta amplicons were sequenced with 250-bp paired-end reads on an Illumina HiSeq 2500. As for the authors' bioinformatics: Reads were quality-trimmed with Trimmomatic v0.33, and paired reads were merged with FLASH v1.2.11 to recover full CDR3 sequences. V, D and J germline segments were assigned to the rearranged TCRbeta sequences using MiGEC v1.2.1b. Clonotype statistics and Shannon-Wiener diversity indices were calculated with VDJtools v1.0.0. Except for diversity analysis, only the 250 most abundant clonotypes of each sample were used in subsequent analyses to reduce sampling bias. TCRdb trimmed the raw reads at Q25, called clones with MiXCR and kept productive beta chains. Identical CDR3 proteins give one entry, which carries the most common genes and DNA. The V and J calls follow TCRdb's processing rather than the paper's. For this sample there are fewer than 400,000 distinct CDR3 sequences; around 50% appear just once. The biggest ten clones account for about 15% of the sample.

The chain joins TRBV20-1 to TRBJ2-1, with 9 middle bases fitting TRBD2. The sequenced sample consisted of peripheral blood. This clonotype originated in a woman aged 30 to 39 with primary liver carcinoma and hepatitis B virus infection. The sequenced DNA: TGCAGTGCTAGAGATGACCTTTCGGTAGCGGGAGCCTACAATGAGCAGTTCTTC. This encodes CSARDDLSVAGAYNEQFF.